These T cell receptor beta chains were read from a single sample in a study of blood T cell repertoires in COVID-19. Clones were read by immunoSEQ multiplex PCR, and TCRdb kept only the in-frame ones, dropping some. The table lists some 220,000 clones, 85% of them singletons. Material: peripheral blood. The receptors come from a man aged 45-60 years who had recovered from COVID-19. The CDR3 runs from the conserved cysteine through the conserved F or W. Fields, in order: D gene, J gene, V gene, clone size, CDR3 DNA, CDR3 protein. The D gene is left open where the match is weak. Only some rows state a clone size, as once, few, many or a class for expanded clones.

D gene: TRBD2; J gene: TRBJ2-2; V gene: TRBV18; clone size: NA; CDR3 DNA: TGTGCCAGCTCACCACTCGAAGCGGGAAAGGGCACCGGGGAGCTGTTTTTT; CDR3 protein: CASSPLEAGKGTGELFF
D gene: TRBD2; J gene: TRBJ2-7; V gene: TRBV2; clone size: NA; CDR3 DNA: TGTGCCAGCAGTCCCCTAGCGGCCAAGACCTACGAGCAGTACTTC; CDR3 protein: CASSPLAAKTYEQYF
D gene: NA; J gene: TRBJ2-7; V gene: TRBV29-1; clone size: NA; CDR3 DNA: TGCAGCGTTAGACAGGGAGGCTTCTACGAGCAGTACTTC; CDR3 protein: CSVRQGGFYEQYF
D gene: NA; J gene: TRBJ2-2; V gene: TRBV28; clone size: NA; CDR3 DNA: TGTGCCAGCAGTTTAGACGGGAGGAACACCGGGGAGCTGTTTTTT; CDR3 protein: CASSLDGRNTGELFF
D gene: TRBD1; J gene: TRBJ2-7; V gene: TRBV27; clone size: NA; CDR3 DNA: TGTGCCAGCAGTTTATTCGGGACAGGGAGTTCCAACGAGCAGTACTTC; CDR3 protein: CASSLFGTGSSNEQYF
D gene: NA; J gene: TRBJ1-2; V gene: TRBV19; clone size: NA; CDR3 DNA: TGTGCCAGTAGTATGGGCAGGGGTGGCTATGGCTACACCTTC; CDR3 protein: CASSMGRGGYGYTF
D gene: NA; J gene: TRBJ2-2; V gene: TRBV18; clone size: NA; CDR3 DNA: TGTGCCAGCCCAGGGATTGGCGGGGAGCTGTTTTTT; CDR3 protein: CASPGIGGELFF
D gene: NA; J gene: TRBJ2-3; V gene: TRBV19; clone size: NA; CDR3 DNA: TGTGCCAGTAGTACCCACCGACTAGTATCAGATACGCAGTATTTT; CDR3 protein: CASSTHRLVSDTQYF
D gene: TRBD2; J gene: TRBJ2-5; V gene: TRBV19; clone size: NA; CDR3 DNA: TGTGCCAGTAGGCGGACTAGCGCGAACCAAGAGACCCAGTACTTC; CDR3 protein: CASRRTSANQETQYF
D gene: TRBD2; J gene: TRBJ2-4; V gene: TRBV15; clone size: NA; CDR3 DNA: TGTGCCACCAGCAGAGATTACGGGGGACTAGCGGACCTGCTAGCCAAAAACATTCAGTACTTC; CDR3 protein: CATSRDYGGLADLLAKNIQYF
D gene: NA; J gene: TRBJ2-6; V gene: TRBV7-9; clone size: NA; CDR3 DNA: TGTGCCAGCAGGATACAATACTCTGGGGCCAACGTCCTGACTTTC; CDR3 protein: CASRIQYSGANVLTF
D gene: NA; J gene: TRBJ2-7; V gene: TRBV11-2; clone size: few; CDR3 DNA: TGTGCCAGCAGCTGGGGTAGGGGCGGCTACGAGCAGTACTTC; CDR3 protein: CASSWGRGGYEQYF
D gene: TRBD1; J gene: TRBJ1-6; V gene: TRBV3-1/TRBV3-2; clone size: few; CDR3 DNA: TGTGCCAGCAGCTCCGGGACAGGGGGTTCACCCCTCCACTTT; CDR3 protein: CASSSGTGGSPLHF
D gene: TRBD2; J gene: TRBJ2-7; V gene: TRBV6-1; clone size: NA; CDR3 DNA: TGTGCCAGCAGTGATCTAGCGGGAGGCCTAAAGATCTACGAGCAGTACTTC; CDR3 protein: CASSDLAGGLKIYEQYF
D gene: TRBD2; J gene: TRBJ2-7; V gene: TRBV5-1; clone size: NA; CDR3 DNA: TGCGCCAGCAACCCCGGCGCGGGAGGGGGAGAGCAGTACTTC; CDR3 protein: CASNPGAGGGEQYF
D gene: NA; J gene: TRBJ1-1; V gene: TRBV19; clone size: NA; CDR3 DNA: TGTGCCAGCGCGTACGACAGGATCATGAACACTGAAGCTTTCTTT; CDR3 protein: CASAYDRIMNTEAFF
D gene: NA; J gene: TRBJ1-3; V gene: TRBV27; clone size: NA; CDR3 DNA: TGTGCCAGCAGCTGGAGGGCAGGGGGAAACACCATATATTTT; CDR3 protein: CASSWRAGGNTIYF
D gene: NA; J gene: TRBJ1-2; V gene: TRBV28; clone size: once; CDR3 DNA: TGTGCCAGCAGAAAACCCCGGACAGCCTATGGCTACACCTTC; CDR3 protein: CASRKPRTAYGYTF
D gene: TRBD2; J gene: TRBJ2-1; V gene: TRBV6-4; clone size: NA; CDR3 DNA: TGTGCCACCCCCGGGGCTAGCGGATACAATGAGCAGTTCTTC; CDR3 protein: CATPGASGYNEQFF
D gene: TRBD1; J gene: TRBJ1-4; V gene: TRBV28; clone size: NA; CDR3 DNA: TGTGCCAGCAGTCATGTACAGGGGGCAGGTGAAAAACTGTTTTTT; CDR3 protein: CASSHVQGAGEKLFF
D gene: NA; J gene: TRBJ2-7; V gene: TRBV5-1; clone size: NA; CDR3 DNA: TGCGCCAGCAGCTTTGGCGGCTCCTACGAGCAGTACTTC; CDR3 protein: CASSFGGSYEQYF
D gene: TRBD1; J gene: TRBJ2-7; V gene: TRBV6-5; clone size: NA; CDR3 DNA: TGTGCCAGCAGTCGGGACAGGGGCTCCCACGAGCAGTACTTC; CDR3 protein: CASSRDRGSHEQYF
D gene: NA; J gene: TRBJ1-6; V gene: TRBV18; clone size: NA; CDR3 DNA: TGTGCCAGCTCACAGGGGCAGAATTCACCCCTCCACTTT; CDR3 protein: CASSQGQNSPLHF
D gene: TRBD1; J gene: TRBJ2-7; V gene: TRBV6-5; clone size: NA; CDR3 DNA: TGTGCCAGCAGTTACTCGTGGACAGGGGCCAACTACGAGCAGTACTTC; CDR3 protein: CASSYSWTGANYEQYF
D gene: NA; J gene: TRBJ2-5; V gene: TRBV9; clone size: NA; CDR3 DNA: TGTGCCAGCAGCCCAAATACTGTGCACTTCGAGACCCAGTACTTC; CDR3 protein: CASSPNTVHFETQYF
D gene: NA; J gene: TRBJ2-1; V gene: TRBV6-6; clone size: NA; CDR3 DNA: TGTGCCAGCAGTTACTCGTCACAGGGCCCTGATGAGCAGTTCTTC; CDR3 protein: CASSYSSQGPDEQFF
D gene: TRBD1; J gene: TRBJ2-6; V gene: TRBV29-1; clone size: NA; CDR3 DNA: TGCAGCGTCGAGGCCGGGACAGACTCTGGGGCCAACGTCCTGACTTTC; CDR3 protein: CSVEAGTDSGANVLTF
D gene: TRBD1; J gene: TRBJ2-5; V gene: TRBV27; clone size: NA; CDR3 DNA: TGTGCCAGCAGGGATGGACAGGCCCAAGAGACCCAGTACTTC; CDR3 protein: CASRDGQAQETQYF
D gene: TRBD1; J gene: TRBJ1-2; V gene: TRBV27; clone size: NA; CDR3 DNA: TGTGCCAGCAGTCTCTATGACAGGGGCGACGTCTATGGCTACACCTTC; CDR3 protein: CASSLYDRGDVYGYTF
D gene: TRBD1; J gene: TRBJ2-7; V gene: TRBV19; clone size: once; CDR3 DNA: TGTGCCAGTAGGTCGTGGGACAGCTCCTACGAGCAGTACTTC; CDR3 protein: CASRSWDSSYEQYF
D gene: TRBD1; J gene: TRBJ1-5; V gene: TRBV7-2; clone size: NA; CDR3 DNA: TGTGCCAGCAGCCTCAGGGGGAGCAATCAGCCCCAGCATTTT; CDR3 protein: CASSLRGSNQPQHF
D gene: TRBD2; J gene: TRBJ2-2; V gene: TRBV19; clone size: NA; CDR3 DNA: TGTGCCAGTAGTACCCCCCGAAGGACTAGCCGCACCGGGGAGCTGTTTTTT; CDR3 protein: CASSTPRRTSRTGELFF
D gene: NA; J gene: TRBJ1-6; V gene: TRBV7-2; clone size: NA; CDR3 DNA: TGTGCCAGCAGCTTACTAGGGGGTAATTCACCCCTCCACTTT; CDR3 protein: CASSLLGGNSPLHF
D gene: TRBD1; J gene: TRBJ1-6; V gene: TRBV27; clone size: NA; CDR3 DNA: TGTGCCAGCACCTCACCGGGACAGGGGGCTTCACCCCTCCACTTT; CDR3 protein: CASTSPGQGASPLHF
D gene: NA; J gene: TRBJ2-4; V gene: TRBV6-5; clone size: NA; CDR3 DNA: TGTGCCAGCAGTTTTCATCAGGGAGCCAAAAACATTCAGTACTTC; CDR3 protein: CASSFHQGAKNIQYF
D gene: TRBD2; J gene: TRBJ2-1; V gene: TRBV5-1; clone size: NA; CDR3 DNA: TGCGCCAGCACCCTAACTAGCGGGAGTTACAATGAGCAGTTCTTC; CDR3 protein: CASTLTSGSYNEQFF
D gene: NA; J gene: TRBJ1-5; V gene: TRBV27; clone size: NA; CDR3 DNA: TGTGCCAGCAACCTACGACACTTGGGCAATCAGCCCCAGCATTTT; CDR3 protein: CASNLRHLGNQPQHF
D gene: NA; J gene: TRBJ2-1; V gene: TRBV24-1; clone size: NA; CDR3 DNA: TGTGCCACCAGTGATCCCCCGACAGGGAGGACCCCAAGGGTCAATGAGCAGTTCTTC; CDR3 protein: CATSDPPTGRTPRVNEQFF
D gene: TRBD2; J gene: TRBJ2-3; V gene: TRBV27; clone size: NA; CDR3 DNA: TGTGCCAGCAGTTTAATAGCGGGAAGGGTCCTCACAGATACGCAGTATTTT; CDR3 protein: CASSLIAGRVLTDTQYF
D gene: TRBD1; J gene: TRBJ1-5; V gene: TRBV18; clone size: NA; CDR3 DNA: TGTGCCAGCTCGGCCGGACAGGGAGGGGGTCAGCCCCAGCATTTT; CDR3 protein: CASSAGQGGGQPQHF
D gene: NA; J gene: TRBJ2-5; V gene: TRBV18; clone size: NA; CDR3 DNA: TGTGCCAGCTCACCCTCAGGGAACCAAGAGACCCAGTACTTC; CDR3 protein: CASSPSGNQETQYF
D gene: TRBD2; J gene: TRBJ2-3; V gene: TRBV3-1/TRBV3-2; clone size: NA; CDR3 DNA: TGTGCCAGCAGCCCTGTGCTAGCGGGAGGAGATACGCAGTATTTT; CDR3 protein: CASSPVLAGGDTQYF
D gene: TRBD1; J gene: TRBJ2-7; V gene: TRBV28; clone size: NA; CDR3 DNA: TGTGCCAGCAGTGTATCCGGGACAGGGGGTTACGAGCAGTACTTC; CDR3 protein: CASSVSGTGGYEQYF
D gene: NA; J gene: TRBJ1-5; V gene: TRBV6-2/TRBV6-3; clone size: NA; CDR3 DNA: TGTGCCAGCAGTTACTCGAAGGGGGGGGCTAGCAATCAGCCCCAGCATTTT; CDR3 protein: CASSYSKGGASNQPQHF
D gene: NA; J gene: TRBJ2-3; V gene: TRBV19; clone size: few; CDR3 DNA: TGTGCCAGTAGTATGAAAGTGGGAGGAACCACAGATACGCAGTATTTT; CDR3 protein: CASSMKVGGTTDTQYF
D gene: TRBD1; J gene: TRBJ2-7; V gene: TRBV5-4; clone size: NA; CDR3 DNA: TGTGCCAGCAGCCCGCGACAGGGCCCCTACGAGCAGTACTTC; CDR3 protein: CASSPRQGPYEQYF
D gene: TRBD1; J gene: TRBJ1-4; V gene: TRBV20-1; clone size: NA; CDR3 DNA: TGCAGTGCTAGTTTCCAGGGGGCTGAAAAACTGTTTTTT; CDR3 protein: CSASFQGAEKLFF
D gene: TRBD1; J gene: TRBJ2-2; V gene: TRBV5-1; clone size: NA; CDR3 DNA: TGCGCCAGCAGCTTAGGACAGGGAATTCCGACCGGGGAGCTGTTTTTT; CDR3 protein: CASSLGQGIPTGELFF
D gene: TRBD1; J gene: TRBJ1-1; V gene: TRBV7-8; clone size: NA; CDR3 DNA: TGTGCCAGCAGCTCACGGACAGGGGCTGAAGCTTTCTTT; CDR3 protein: CASSSRTGAEAFF
D gene: NA; J gene: TRBJ1-1; V gene: TRBV7-2; clone size: NA; CDR3 DNA: TGTGCCAGCAGCTTAACCTCCCCTAGACAGAAAACTGAAGCTTTCTTT; CDR3 protein: CASSLTSPRQKTEAFF
D gene: TRBD2; J gene: TRBJ2-7; V gene: TRBV27; clone size: NA; CDR3 DNA: TGTGCCAGCAGTTACGGGGGGAGCTCCTACGAGCAGTACTTC; CDR3 protein: CASSYGGSSYEQYF
D gene: NA; J gene: TRBJ2-2; V gene: TRBV5-1; clone size: NA; CDR3 DNA: TGCGCCAGCAGCTTGCAGTCGGCGGCGAACACCGGGGAGCTGTTTTTT; CDR3 protein: CASSLQSAANTGELFF
D gene: NA; J gene: TRBJ2-1; V gene: TRBV11-2; clone size: NA; CDR3 DNA: TGTGCCAGCAGCCCAGAGTGGAGTGCCTACAATGAGCAGTTCTTC; CDR3 protein: CASSPEWSAYNEQFF
D gene: TRBD2; J gene: TRBJ2-3; V gene: TRBV5-1; clone size: NA; CDR3 DNA: TGCGCCAGCAGCCGTCCCAATACTAGCGGGAGGATCACAGATACGCAGTATTTT; CDR3 protein: CASSRPNTSGRITDTQYF